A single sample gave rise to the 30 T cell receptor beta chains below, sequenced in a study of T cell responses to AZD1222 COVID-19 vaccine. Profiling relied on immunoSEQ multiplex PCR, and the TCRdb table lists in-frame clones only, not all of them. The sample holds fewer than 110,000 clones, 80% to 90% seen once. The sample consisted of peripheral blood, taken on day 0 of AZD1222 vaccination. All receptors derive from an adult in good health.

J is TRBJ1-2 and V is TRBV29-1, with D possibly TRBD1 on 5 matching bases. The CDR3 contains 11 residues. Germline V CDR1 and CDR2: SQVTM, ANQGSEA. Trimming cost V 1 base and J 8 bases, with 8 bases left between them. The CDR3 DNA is TGCAGCGTTGAAGTCTCAGGGGGCTACACCTTC. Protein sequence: CSVEVSGGYTF.

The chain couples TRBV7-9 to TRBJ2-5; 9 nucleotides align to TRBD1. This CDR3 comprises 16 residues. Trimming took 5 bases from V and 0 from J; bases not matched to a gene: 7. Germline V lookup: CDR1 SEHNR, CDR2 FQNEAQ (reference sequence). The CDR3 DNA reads TGTGCCAGCAGCGAAGCCGGGACAGGGTACCAAGAGACCCAGTACTTC. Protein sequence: CASSEAGTGYQETQYF.

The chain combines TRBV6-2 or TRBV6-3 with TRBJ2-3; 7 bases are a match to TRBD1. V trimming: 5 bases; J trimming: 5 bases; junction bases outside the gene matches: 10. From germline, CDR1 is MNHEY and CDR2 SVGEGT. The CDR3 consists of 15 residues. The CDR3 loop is CASSLGQVGRDTQYF. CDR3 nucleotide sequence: TGTGCCAGCAGTCTCGGACAGGTGGGCAGAGATACGCAGTATTTT.

DNA of the CDR3: TGTGCCAGCAGTGACCCCAATACCGGCGGCGAGCAGTACTTC. Translating it yields CASSDPNTGGEQYF. V gene TRBV2 combines with J gene TRBJ2-7; no clear D. The CDR3 length is 14 residues. The germline V and J ends were trimmed by 3 bases and 6 bases, with 15 bases remaining between them. Germline V gene data show CDR1 as SNHLY and CDR2 as FYNNEI.

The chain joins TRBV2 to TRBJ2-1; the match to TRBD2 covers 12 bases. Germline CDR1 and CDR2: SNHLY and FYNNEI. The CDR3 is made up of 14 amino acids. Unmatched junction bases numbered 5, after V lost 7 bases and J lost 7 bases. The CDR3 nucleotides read TGTGCCAGCACCCTTCTAGCGGGAGGGAATGAGCAGTTCTTC. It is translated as CASTLLAGGNEQFF.

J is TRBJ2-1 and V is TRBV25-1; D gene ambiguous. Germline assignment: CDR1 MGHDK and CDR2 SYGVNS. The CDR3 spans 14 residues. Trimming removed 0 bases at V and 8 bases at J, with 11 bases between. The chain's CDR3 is CASSEYLGSHEQFF. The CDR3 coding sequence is TGTGCCAGCAGTGAATATCTAGGGTCCCATGAGCAGTTCTTC.

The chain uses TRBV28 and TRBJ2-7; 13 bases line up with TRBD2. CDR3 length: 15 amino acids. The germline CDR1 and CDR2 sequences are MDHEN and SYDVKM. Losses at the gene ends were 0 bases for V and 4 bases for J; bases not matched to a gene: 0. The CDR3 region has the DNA TGTGCCAGCAGTTTATGGACTAGCGGGAGGTACGAGCAGTACTTC. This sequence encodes CASSLWTSGRYEQYF.

The CDR3 reads CSVEEFEKNIQYF. The CDR3 DNA reads TGCAGCGTTGAAGAGTTTGAGAAAAACATTCAGTACTTC. The chain is built from TRBV29-1 and TRBJ2-4; D remains unclear. CDR1 and CDR2 (germline): SQVTM, ANQGSEA. V lost 0 bases and J 4 bases, leaving 7 bases between the germline ends. The CDR3 extends over 13 amino acids.

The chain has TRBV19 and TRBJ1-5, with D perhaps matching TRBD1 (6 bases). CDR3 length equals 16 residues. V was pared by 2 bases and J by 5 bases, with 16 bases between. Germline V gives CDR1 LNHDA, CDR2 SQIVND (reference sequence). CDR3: CASSIPSGTSDQPQHF. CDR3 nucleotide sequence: TGTGCCAGTAGTATACCATCCGGGACATCCGATCAGCCCCAGCATTTT.

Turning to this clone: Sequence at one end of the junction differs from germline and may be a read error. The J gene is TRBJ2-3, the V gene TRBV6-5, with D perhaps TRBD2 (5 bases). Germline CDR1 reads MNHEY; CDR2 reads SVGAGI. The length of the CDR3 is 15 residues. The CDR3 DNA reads TGTGCCAGCAGTTACGGCGGGCCCAGCACAGATACGCGGTATTTT. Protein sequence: CASSYGGPSTDTRYF.

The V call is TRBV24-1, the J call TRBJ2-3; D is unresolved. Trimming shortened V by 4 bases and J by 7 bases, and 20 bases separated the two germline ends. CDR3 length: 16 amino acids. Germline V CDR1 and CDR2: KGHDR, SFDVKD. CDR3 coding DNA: TGTGCCACCAGTGACTTTTTCCGGAAGCACATGAATACGCAGTATTTT. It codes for CATSDFFRKHMNTQYF.

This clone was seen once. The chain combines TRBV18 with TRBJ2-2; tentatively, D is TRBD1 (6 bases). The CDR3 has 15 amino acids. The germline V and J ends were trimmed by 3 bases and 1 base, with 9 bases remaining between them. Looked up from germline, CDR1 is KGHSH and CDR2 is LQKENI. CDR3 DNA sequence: TGTGCCAGCTCACCTCCGGGACAGAACACCGGGGAGCTGTTTTTT. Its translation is CASSPPGQNTGELFF.

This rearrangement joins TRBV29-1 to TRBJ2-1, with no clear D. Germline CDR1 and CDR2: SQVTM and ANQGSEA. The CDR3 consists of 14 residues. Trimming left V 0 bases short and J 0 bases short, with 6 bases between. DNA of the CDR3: TGCAGCGTTGAAGAGCAGAGCTCCTACAATGAGCAGTTCTTC. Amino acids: CSVEEQSSYNEQFF.

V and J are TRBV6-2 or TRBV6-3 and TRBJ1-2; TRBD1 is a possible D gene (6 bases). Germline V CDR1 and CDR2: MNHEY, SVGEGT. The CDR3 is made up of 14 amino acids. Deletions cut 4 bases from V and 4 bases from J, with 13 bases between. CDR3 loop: CASSWSGGLYGYTF. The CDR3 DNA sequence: TGTGCCAGCAGTTGGTCGGGGGGCCTCTATGGCTACACCTTC.

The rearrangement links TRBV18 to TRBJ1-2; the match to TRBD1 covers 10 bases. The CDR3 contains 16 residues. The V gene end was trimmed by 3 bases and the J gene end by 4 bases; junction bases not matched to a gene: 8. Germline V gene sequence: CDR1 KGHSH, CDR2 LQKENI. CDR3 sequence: CASSPSGTGEGYGYTF. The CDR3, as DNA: TGTGCCAGCTCACCTTCCGGGACAGGGGAGGGCTATGGCTACACCTTC.

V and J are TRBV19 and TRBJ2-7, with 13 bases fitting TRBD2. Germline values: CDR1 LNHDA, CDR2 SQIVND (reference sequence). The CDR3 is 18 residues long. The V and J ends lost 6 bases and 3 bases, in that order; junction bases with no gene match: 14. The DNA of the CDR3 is TGTGCCAGTAGCATCAGGACTAGCGGGAGTAGGTCCCGCTACGAGCAGTACTTC. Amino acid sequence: CASSIRTSGSRSRYEQYF.

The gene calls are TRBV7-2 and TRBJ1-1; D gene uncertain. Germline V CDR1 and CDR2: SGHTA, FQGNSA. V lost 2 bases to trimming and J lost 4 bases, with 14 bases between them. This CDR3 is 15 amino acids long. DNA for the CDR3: TGTGCCAGCAGCTTAACTAACCTCCCTAGCACTGAAGCTTTCTTT. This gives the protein CASSLTNLPSTEAFF.

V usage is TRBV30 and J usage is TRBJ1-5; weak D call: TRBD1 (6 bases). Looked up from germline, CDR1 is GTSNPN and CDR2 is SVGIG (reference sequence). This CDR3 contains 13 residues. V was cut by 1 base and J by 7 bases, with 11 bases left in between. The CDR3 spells CAWSGGAAQPQHF. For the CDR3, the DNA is TGTGCCTGGAGTGGGGGGGCAGCGCAGCCCCAGCATTTT.

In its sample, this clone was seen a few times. DNA for the CDR3: TGTGCCAGTAGGAAGACTAGCGGCTTTTGGAATACGCAGTATTTT. It yields the protein CASRKTSGFWNTQYF. This chain uses TRBV19 with TRBJ2-3, with 9 positions matching TRBD2. The CDR3 runs to 15 residues. V was pared by 6 bases and J by 7 bases, with 11 bases of the junction left unmatched. Germline loops: CDR1 LNHDA, CDR2 SQIVND (reference sequence).

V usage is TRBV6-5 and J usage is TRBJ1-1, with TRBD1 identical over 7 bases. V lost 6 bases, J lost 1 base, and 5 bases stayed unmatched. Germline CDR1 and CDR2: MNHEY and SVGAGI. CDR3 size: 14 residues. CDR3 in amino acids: CASRNRGQNTEAFF. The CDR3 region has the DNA TGTGCCAGCAGGAACAGGGGACAGAACACTGAAGCTTTCTTT.

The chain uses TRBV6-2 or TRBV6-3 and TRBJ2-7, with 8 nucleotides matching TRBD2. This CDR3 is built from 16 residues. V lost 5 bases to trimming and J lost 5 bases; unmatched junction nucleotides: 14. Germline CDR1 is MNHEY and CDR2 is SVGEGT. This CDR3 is CASSGRTPAGAHEQYF. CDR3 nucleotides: TGTGCCAGCAGTGGACGGACACCAGCGGGAGCCCACGAGCAGTACTTC.

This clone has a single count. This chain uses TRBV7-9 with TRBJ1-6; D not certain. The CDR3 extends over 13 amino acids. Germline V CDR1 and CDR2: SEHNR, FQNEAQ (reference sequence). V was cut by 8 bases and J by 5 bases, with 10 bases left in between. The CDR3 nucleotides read TGTGCCAGCCTACGGCGGCATAATTCACCCCTCCACTTT. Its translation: CASLRRHNSPLHF.

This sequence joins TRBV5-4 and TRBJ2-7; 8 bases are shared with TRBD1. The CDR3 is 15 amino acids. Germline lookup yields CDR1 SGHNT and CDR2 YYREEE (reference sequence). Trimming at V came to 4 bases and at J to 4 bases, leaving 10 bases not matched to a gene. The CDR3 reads CASSPGGQGAYEQYF. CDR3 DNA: TGTGCCAGCAGCCCGGGTGGTCAGGGGGCTTACGAGCAGTACTTC.

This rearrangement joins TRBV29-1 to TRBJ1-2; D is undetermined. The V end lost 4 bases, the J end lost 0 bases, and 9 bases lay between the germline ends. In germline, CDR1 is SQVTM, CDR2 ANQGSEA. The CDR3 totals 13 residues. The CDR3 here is CSVADPTNYGYTF. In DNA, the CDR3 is TGCAGCGTTGCTGATCCCACTAACTATGGCTACACCTTC.

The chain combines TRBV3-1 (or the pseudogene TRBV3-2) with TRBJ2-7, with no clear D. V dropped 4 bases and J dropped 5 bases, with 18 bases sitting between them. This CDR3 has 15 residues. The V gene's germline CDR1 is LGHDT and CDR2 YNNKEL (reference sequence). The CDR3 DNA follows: TGTGCCAGCAGCCCCCGATGGCAGCCACCCGACGAGCAGTACTTC. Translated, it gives CASSPRWQPPDEQYF.

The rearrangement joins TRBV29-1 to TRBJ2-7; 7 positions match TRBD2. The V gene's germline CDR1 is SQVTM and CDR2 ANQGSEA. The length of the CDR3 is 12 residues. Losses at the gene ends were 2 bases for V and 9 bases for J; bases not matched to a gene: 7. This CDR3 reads CSVELAVLGQYF. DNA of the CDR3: TGCAGCGTTGAACTAGCGGTCTTGGGGCAGTACTTC.

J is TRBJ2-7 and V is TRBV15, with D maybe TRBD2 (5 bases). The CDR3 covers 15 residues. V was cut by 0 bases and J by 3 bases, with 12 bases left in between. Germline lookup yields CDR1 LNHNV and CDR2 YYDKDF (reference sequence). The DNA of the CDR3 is TGTGCCACCAGCAGAGAGTTAGGGAGCGGCTACGAGCAGTACTTC. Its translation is CATSRELGSGYEQYF.

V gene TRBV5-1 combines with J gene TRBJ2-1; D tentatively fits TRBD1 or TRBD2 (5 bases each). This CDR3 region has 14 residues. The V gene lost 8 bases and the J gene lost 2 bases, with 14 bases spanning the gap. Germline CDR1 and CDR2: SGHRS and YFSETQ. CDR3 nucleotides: TGCGCCAGTGCAACCGGGACGGCCTACAATGAGCAGTTCTTC. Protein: CASATGTAYNEQFF.

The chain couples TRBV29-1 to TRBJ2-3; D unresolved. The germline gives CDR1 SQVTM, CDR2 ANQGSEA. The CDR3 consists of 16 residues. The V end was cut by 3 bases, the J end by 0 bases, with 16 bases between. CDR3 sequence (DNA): TGCAGCGTTGAGGCCCCAGACTTTACTAGCACAGATACGCAGTATTTT. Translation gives CSVEAPDFTSTDTQYF.

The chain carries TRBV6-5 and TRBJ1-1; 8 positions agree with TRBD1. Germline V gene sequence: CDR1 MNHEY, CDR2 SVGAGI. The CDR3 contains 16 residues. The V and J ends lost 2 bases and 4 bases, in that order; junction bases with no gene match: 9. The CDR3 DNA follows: TGTGCCAGCAGTTACGTTGCCGGGACAGGTGGCACTGAAGCTTTCTTT. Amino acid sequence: CASSYVAGTGGTEAFF.